A single sample is the source of the 4 T cell receptor beta chains below, sequenced in a study of T cell repertoires in cytomegalovirus infection. From the reads, TCRdb called clonotypes with MiXCR, one entry per CDR3 protein. The repertoire holds 150,000 or so distinct CDR3 sequences, with roughly 18% as singletons. The sample comprised CD8+ T cells from PBMCs. The receptor set was obtained from a human donor in good health (CMV status not recorded). Some clones in this sample may be carry-over from other donors' samples.

The chain carries TRBV6-2 or TRBV6-3 and TRBJ2-5; unclear D gene. V was pared by 7 bases and J by 0 bases, with 12 bases between. Per the germline V gene, CDR1 is MNHEY and CDR2 is SVGEGT. CDR3 length: 14 amino acids. The CDR3 bases are TGTGCCAGCAACCACCTGAGAAACCAAGAGACCCAGTACTTC. This encodes CASNHLRNQETQYF.

This chain joins TRBV7-2 and TRBJ2-5; the match to TRBD2 covers 9 bases. The V gene end was trimmed by 3 bases and the J gene end by 4 bases; junction bases not matched to a gene: 3. The CDR3 loop spans 14 amino acids. Germline CDR1 is SGHTA and CDR2 is FQGNSA. CDR3 coding DNA: TGTGCCAGCAGCTTGTATAGCGGGAGAGAGACCCAGTACTTC. Its translation is CASSLYSGRETQYF.

Here the CDR3 DNA reads TGTGCCAGCAGCACAAGCGGGCCAAACCCAGATACGCAGTATTTT. Translating gives CASSTSGPNPDTQYF. This chain connects TRBV7-2 to TRBJ2-3; D is perhaps TRBD2 (6 bases). Germline V lookup: CDR1 SGHTA, CDR2 FQGNSA. Trimming pared 5 bases from V and 4 bases from J, leaving 16 bases between. CDR3 length: 15 amino acids.

J is TRBJ1-2 and V is TRBV6-1; TRBD1 is a possible D gene (5 bases). The CDR3 has 15 residues. V lost 0 bases and J lost 0, with 8 bases in between. Germline V gene lookup returns CDR1 MNHNS and CDR2 SASEGT. The CDR3 loop reads CASSEAEGPNYGYTF. In DNA form, the CDR3 reads TGTGCCAGCAGTGAAGCAGAGGGGCCTAACTATGGCTACACCTTC.